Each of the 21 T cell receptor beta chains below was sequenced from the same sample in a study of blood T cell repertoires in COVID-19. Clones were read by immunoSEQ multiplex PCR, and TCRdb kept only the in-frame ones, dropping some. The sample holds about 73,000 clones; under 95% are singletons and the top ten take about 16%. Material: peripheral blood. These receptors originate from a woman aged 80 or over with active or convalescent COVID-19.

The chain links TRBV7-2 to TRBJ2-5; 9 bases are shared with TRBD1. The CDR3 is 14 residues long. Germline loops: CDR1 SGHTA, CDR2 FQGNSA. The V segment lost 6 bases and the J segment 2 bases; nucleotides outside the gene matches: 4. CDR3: CASRPTGGQETQYF. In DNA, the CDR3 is TGTGCCAGCAGGCCGACAGGGGGACAAGAGACCCAGTACTTC.

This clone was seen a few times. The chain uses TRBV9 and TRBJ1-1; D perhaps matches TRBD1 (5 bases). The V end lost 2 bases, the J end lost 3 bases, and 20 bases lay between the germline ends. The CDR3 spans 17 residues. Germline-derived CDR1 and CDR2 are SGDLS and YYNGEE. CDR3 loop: CASSVVGFRGGDTEAFF. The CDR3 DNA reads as TGTGCCAGCAGCGTGGTCGGTTTCCGTGGGGGGGACACTGAAGCTTTCTTT. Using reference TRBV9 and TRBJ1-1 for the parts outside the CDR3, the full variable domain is DSGVTQTPKHLITATGQRVTLRCSPRSGDLSVYWYQQSLDQGLQFLIQYYNGEERAKGNILERFSAQQFPDLHSELNLSSLELGDSALYFCASSVVGFRGGDTEAFFGQGTRLTVV.

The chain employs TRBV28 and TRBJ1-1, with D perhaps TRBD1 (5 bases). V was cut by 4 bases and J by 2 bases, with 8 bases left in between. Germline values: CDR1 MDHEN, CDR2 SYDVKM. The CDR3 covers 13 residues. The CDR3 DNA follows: TGTGCCAGCAGTTCGACAGTAAACACTGAAGCTTTCTTT. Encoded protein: CASSSTVNTEAFF.

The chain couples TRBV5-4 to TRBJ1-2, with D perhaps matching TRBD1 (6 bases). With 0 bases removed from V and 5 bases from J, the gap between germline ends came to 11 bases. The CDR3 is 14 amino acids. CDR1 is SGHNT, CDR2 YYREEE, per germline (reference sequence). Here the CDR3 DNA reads TGTGCCAGCAGCTTGGCCGGACAGCTATATGGCTACACCTTC. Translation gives CASSLAGQLYGYTF. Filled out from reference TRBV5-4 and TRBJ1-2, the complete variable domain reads ETGVTQSPTHLIKTRGQQVTLRCSSQSGHNTVSWYQQALGQGPQFIFQYYREEENGRGNFPPRFSGLQFPNYSSELNVNALELDDSALYLCASSLAGQLYGYTFGSGTRLTVV.

CDR3 protein: CASGSGGQNEQFF. The CDR3 coding sequence is TGTGCCAGCGGGAGCGGGGGGCAGAATGAGCAGTTCTTC. The genes are TRBV11-3 and TRBJ2-1, with 9 bases fitting TRBD2. In germline, CDR1 is SGHNT, CDR2 YENEEA. V lost 8 bases to trimming and J lost 7 bases; unmatched junction nucleotides: 6. The length of the CDR3 is 13 residues. The variable domain in full, with the rest retrieved from reference TRBV11-3 and TRBJ2-1, is EAGVVQSPRYKIIEKKQPVAFWCNPISGHNTLYWYLQNLGQGPELLIRYENEEAVDDSQLPKDRFSAERLKGVDSTLKIQPAELGDSAVYLCASGSGGQNEQFFGPGTRLTVL.

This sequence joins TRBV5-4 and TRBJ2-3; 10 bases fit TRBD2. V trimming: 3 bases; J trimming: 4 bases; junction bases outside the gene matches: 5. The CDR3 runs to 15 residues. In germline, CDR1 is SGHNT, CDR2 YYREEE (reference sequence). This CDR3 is CASSSRTSGADTQYF. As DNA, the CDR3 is TGTGCCAGCAGCTCAAGGACTAGCGGCGCAGATACGCAGTATTTT. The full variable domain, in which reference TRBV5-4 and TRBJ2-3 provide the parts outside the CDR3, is ETGVTQSPTHLIKTRGQQVTLRCSSQSGHNTVSWYQQALGQGPQFIFQYYREEENGRGNFPPRFSGLQFPNYSSELNVNALELDDSALYLCASSSRTSGADTQYFGPGTRLTVL.

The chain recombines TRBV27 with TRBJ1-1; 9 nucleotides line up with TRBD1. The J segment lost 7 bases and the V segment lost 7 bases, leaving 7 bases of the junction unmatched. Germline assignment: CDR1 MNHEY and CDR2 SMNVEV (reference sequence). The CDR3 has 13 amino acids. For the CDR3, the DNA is TGTGCCAGCAAGACACAGGGGGCAAGTGAAGCTTTCTTT. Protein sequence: CASKTQGASEAFF.

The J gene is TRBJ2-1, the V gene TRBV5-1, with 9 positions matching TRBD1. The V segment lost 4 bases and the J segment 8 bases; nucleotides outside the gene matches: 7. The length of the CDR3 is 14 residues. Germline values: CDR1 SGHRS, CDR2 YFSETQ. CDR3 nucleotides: TGCGCCAGCAGCGGCCTGGGACAGGGATATGAGCAGTTCTTC. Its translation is CASSGLGQGYEQFF.

DNA of the CDR3: TGTGCCAGCAGCCAAGACACGAGCTCCTACAATGAGCAGTTCTTC. Translated, it gives CASSQDTSSYNEQFF. The rearrangement joins TRBV3-1 (or the pseudogene TRBV3-2) to TRBJ2-1, with D hard to call. V was cut by 0 bases and J by 0 bases, with 6 bases left in between. The germline V gene encodes CDR1 LGHDT and CDR2 YNNKEL (reference sequence). This CDR3 contains 15 residues.

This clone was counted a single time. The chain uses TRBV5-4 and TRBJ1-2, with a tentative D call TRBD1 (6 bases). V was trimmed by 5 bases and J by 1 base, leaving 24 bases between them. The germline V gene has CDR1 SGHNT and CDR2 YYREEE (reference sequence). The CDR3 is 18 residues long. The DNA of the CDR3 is TGTGCCAGCAGTACTCGCCCCGCCGGACAGCTATTTAACTATGGCTACACCTTC. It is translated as CASSTRPAGQLFNYGYTF.

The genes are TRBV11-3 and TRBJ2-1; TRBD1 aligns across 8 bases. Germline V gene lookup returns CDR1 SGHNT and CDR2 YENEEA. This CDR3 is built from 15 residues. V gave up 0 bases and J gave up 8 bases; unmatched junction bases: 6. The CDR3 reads CASSLESGGFHEQFF. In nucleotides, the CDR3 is TGTGCCAGCAGCTTAGAGTCAGGGGGCTTCCATGAGCAGTTCTTC.

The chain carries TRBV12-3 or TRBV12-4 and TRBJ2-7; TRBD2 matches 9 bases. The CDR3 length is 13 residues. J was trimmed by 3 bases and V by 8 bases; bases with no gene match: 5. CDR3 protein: CASRRGGGYEQYF. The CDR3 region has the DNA TGTGCCAGCCGCCGCGGGGGGGGCTACGAGCAGTACTTC.

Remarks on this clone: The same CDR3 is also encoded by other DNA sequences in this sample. The CDR3 nucleotides read TGTGCCAGCAGTTGGGGACAGGGCTCCTACGAGCAGTACTTC. Its translation is CASSWGQGSYEQYF. This chain connects TRBV6-2 or TRBV6-3 to TRBJ2-7; 9 bases line up with TRBD1. The V gene's germline CDR1 is MNHEY and CDR2 SVGEGT. The CDR3 loop spans 14 amino acids. Trimming at V came to 4 bases and at J to 0 bases, leaving 1 base not matched to a gene.

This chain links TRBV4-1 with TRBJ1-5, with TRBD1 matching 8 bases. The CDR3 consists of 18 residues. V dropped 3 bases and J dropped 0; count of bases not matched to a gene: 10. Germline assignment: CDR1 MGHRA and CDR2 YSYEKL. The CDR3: CASSHPTGVRSSNQPQHF. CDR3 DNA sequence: TGCGCCAGCAGCCACCCGACAGGGGTTAGAAGTAGCAATCAGCCCCAGCATTTT.

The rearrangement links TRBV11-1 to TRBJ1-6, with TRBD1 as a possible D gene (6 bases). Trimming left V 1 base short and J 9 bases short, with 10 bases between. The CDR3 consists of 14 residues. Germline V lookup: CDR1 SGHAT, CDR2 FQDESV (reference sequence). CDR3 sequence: CASSLGQGTSPLHF. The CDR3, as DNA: TGTGCCAGCAGCTTAGGGCAGGGGACTTCACCCCTCCACTTT.

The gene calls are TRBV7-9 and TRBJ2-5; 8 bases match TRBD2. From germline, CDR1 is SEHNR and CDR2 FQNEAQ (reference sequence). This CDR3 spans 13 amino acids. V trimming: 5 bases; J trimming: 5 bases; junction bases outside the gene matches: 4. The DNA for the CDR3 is TGTGCCAGCAGCGGACTAGCCCTGGAGACCCAGTACTTC. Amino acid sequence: CASSGLALETQYF.

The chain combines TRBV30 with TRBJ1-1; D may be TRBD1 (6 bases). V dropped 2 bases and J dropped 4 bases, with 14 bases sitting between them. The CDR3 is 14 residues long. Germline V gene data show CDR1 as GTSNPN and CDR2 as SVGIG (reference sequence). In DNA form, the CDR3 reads TGTGCCTGGAGTACTCAGGGGTCCACCACTGAAGCTTTCTTT. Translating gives CAWSTQGSTTEAFF.

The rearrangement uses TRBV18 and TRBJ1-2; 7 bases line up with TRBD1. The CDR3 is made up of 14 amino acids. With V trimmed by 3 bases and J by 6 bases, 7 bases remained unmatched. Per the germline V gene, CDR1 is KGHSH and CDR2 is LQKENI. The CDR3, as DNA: TGTGCCAGCTCACCCTATGACAGGGAGAATGGCTACACCTTC. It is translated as CASSPYDRENGYTF.

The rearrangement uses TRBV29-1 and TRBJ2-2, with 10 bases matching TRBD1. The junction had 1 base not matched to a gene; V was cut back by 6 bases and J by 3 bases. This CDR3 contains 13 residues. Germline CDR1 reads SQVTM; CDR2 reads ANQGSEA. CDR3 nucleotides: TGCAGCGTGGGACAGGGGTACACCGGGGAGCTGTTTTTT. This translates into CSVGQGYTGELFF.

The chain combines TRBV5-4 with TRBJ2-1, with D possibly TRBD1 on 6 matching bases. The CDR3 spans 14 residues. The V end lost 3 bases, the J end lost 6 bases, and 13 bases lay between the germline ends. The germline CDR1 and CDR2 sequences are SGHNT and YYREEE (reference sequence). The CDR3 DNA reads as TGTGCCAGCAGCTCAGGGGCCTTTAGCAATGAGCAGTTCTTC. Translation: CASSSGAFSNEQFF.

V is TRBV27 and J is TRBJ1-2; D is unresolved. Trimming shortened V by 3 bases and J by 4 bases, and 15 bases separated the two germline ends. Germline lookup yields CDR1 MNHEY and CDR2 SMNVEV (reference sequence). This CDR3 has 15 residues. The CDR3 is CASSFGVYSAYGYTF. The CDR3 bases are TGTGCCAGCAGTTTTGGAGTTTACTCCGCCTATGGCTACACCTTC.